This T cell receptor beta chain was captured in a study of identical twins. This clonotype was seen at least ten times. Its antigen is currently unknown. The donor group consisted entirely of healthy Caucasians. Study observations and caveats: Some out-of-frame alpha sequences were shared by twins, and these showed excess low generation probability. Twin sharing of out-of-frame TCR alpha was underestimated by models in monozygotic pairs. While abundant cord blood beta clonotypes carried fewer insertions, memory repertoires showed no such pattern.

This CDR3 comprises 12 residues. V lost 2 bases to trimming and J lost 7 bases, with 6 bases between them. TCRdb redid the calling of the 5' RACE reads with MiXCR, one entry per CDR3 protein. The table includes about 530,000 distinct CDR3 sequences, about a fifth detected once. The same data also contributed to another study, on yellow fever vaccine responses in identical twins.

Sample: CD4+ T cells sorted from blood. The chain combines TRBV12-3 or TRBV12-4 with TRBJ1-5; D gene unclear. The sequence was obtained from a woman in her late teens or twenties in good health. The CDR3: CASSLKKQPQHF. DNA of the CDR3: TGTGCCAGCAGTTTAAAGAAGCAGCCCCAGCATTTT.